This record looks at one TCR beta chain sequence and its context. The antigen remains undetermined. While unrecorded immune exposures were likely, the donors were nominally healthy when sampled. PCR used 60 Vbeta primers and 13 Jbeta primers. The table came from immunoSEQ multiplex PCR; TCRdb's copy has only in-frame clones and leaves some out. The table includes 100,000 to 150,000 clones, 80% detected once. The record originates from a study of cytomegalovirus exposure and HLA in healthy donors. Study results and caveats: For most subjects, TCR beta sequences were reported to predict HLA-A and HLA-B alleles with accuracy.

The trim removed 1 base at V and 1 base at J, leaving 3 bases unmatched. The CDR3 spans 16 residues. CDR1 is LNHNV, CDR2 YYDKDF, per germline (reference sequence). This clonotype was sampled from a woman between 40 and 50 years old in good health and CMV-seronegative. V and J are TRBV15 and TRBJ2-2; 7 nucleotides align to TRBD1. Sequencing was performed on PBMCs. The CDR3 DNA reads TGTGCCACCAGCAGAGCCGGGACAGTGAACACCGGGGAGCTGTTTTTT. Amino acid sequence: CATSRAGTVNTGELFF.